A single sample is the source of the 16 T cell receptor beta chains below, sequenced in a study of blood T cell repertoires in COVID-19 (TCRdb year 2020). Libraries came from the immunoSEQ multiplex PCR assay. TCRdb holds this immuneACCESS table with in-frame rearrangements only. Some clones are missing; in checked studies, unresolved V genes explain under half, and the rest has no known cause. Present in this sample are about 260,000 clones, 65% to 90% of which were seen just once. The ten biggest clones cover about an eighth of the sample. The source material was peripheral blood. The receptor set was obtained from a human donor in a cohort sampled during active COVID-19.

The J gene is TRBJ1-3, the V gene TRBV5-5; the D is unclear. CDR1 and CDR2 from the germline V gene are SGHKS and YYEKEE (reference sequence). Trimming pared 2 bases from V and 0 bases from J, leaving 6 bases between. There are 14 residues in the CDR3. CDR3 coding DNA: TGTGCCAGCAGCTTTCTAGACTCTGGAAACACCATATATTTT. Protein sequence: CASSFLDSGNTIYF.

The V and J genes are TRBV10-3 and TRBJ2-5, with 10 bases matching TRBD2. The trim removed 4 bases at V and 4 bases at J, leaving 9 bases unmatched. Looked up from germline, CDR1 is ENHRY and CDR2 is SYGVKD. CDR3 size: 16 residues. DNA of the CDR3: TGTGCCATCAGTGGTCAGGACCTAGCGGGAGCAGAGACCCAGTACTTC. It translates to CAISGQDLAGAETQYF.

The V and J genes are TRBV18 and TRBJ2-1, with 7 bases identical to TRBD2. The germline gives CDR1 KGHSH, CDR2 LQKENI. The CDR3 covers 15 residues. Germline trimming cut 4 bases from V and 0 bases from J; bases unmatched to any gene: 3. The CDR3 region has the DNA TGTGCCAGCTCACTACCTAGCGGCTCCTACAATGAGCAGTTCTTC. It encodes CASSLPSGSYNEQFF. The whole variable domain, filled in from reference TRBV18 and TRBJ2-1, reads NAGVMQNPRHLVRRRGQEARLRCSPMKGHSHVYWYRQLPEEGLKFMVYLQKENIIDESGMPKERFSAEFPKEGPSILRIQQVVRGDSAAYFCASSLPSGSYNEQFFGPGTRLTVL.

The chain uses TRBV11-1 and TRBJ2-3; weak D call: TRBD2 (5 bases). Germline-derived CDR1 and CDR2 are SGHAT and FQDESV (reference sequence). Trimming shortened V by 1 base and J by 8 bases, and 16 bases separated the two germline ends. The CDR3 has 15 residues. The CDR3 sequence is CASSLGEGPAFTQYF. In DNA form, the CDR3 reads TGTGCCAGCAGCTTAGGAGAGGGCCCCGCATTTACGCAGTATTTT.

The chain is built from TRBV18 and TRBJ2-7; TRBD1 aligns across 9 bases. This CDR3 has 14 amino acids. V shed 5 bases, J shed 6 bases, and the junction held 8 bases outside the gene matches. Germline V gives CDR1 KGHSH, CDR2 LQKENI. CDR3 DNA sequence: TGTGCCAGCTCAACCGCTTACAGGGGGCGCGAGCAGTACTTC. This gives the protein CASSTAYRGREQYF.

The rearrangement joins TRBV6-2 or TRBV6-3 to TRBJ2-1; tentatively, D is TRBD1 (5 bases). Germline assignment: CDR1 MNHEY and CDR2 SVGEGT. V was cut by 6 bases and J by 0 bases, with 21 bases left in between. CDR3 length: 18 residues. The CDR3: CASSPTPGAASSYNEQFF. In DNA form, the CDR3 reads TGTGCCAGCAGCCCGACCCCTGGGGCTGCAAGCTCCTACAATGAGCAGTTCTTC.

V usage is TRBV9 and J usage is TRBJ1-4; D ambiguous. There are 16 residues in the CDR3. The germline V gene encodes CDR1 SGDLS and CDR2 YYNGEE. V gave up 4 bases and J gave up 5 bases, with 18 bases separating them. The CDR3 bases are TGTGCCAGCAGCCCTTCCTCGGGGTCCGTGAATGAAAAACTGTTTTTT. Its translation is CASSPSSGSVNEKLFF.

The rearrangement uses TRBV6-5 and TRBJ2-7; D is unresolved. Germline-derived CDR1 and CDR2 are MNHEY and SVGAGI. The CDR3 consists of 15 residues. The V gene lost 0 bases and the J gene lost 0 bases, with 9 bases spanning the gap. CDR3 sequence (DNA): TGTGCCAGCAGTTACTCGATAAGTAGCTCCTACGAGCAGTACTTC. Translation gives CASSYSISSSYEQYF.

The rearrangement joins TRBV28 to TRBJ2-5, with D possibly TRBD2 on 6 matching bases. V dropped 6 bases and J dropped 3 bases, with 11 bases sitting between them. In germline, CDR1 is MDHEN, CDR2 SYDVKM. The CDR3 runs 13 residues. CDR3 sequence reads: CASSLIAEETQYF. The CDR3 bases are TGTGCCAGCAGCCTGATAGCGGAAGAGACCCAGTACTTC.

This clone showed up just once. The chain carries TRBV19 and TRBJ2-7; perhaps TRBD2 as D (5 bases). From germline, CDR1 is LNHDA and CDR2 SQIVND (reference sequence). The length of the CDR3 is 13 residues. V dropped 4 bases and J dropped 4 bases, with 11 bases sitting between them. For the CDR3, the DNA is TGTGCCAGTAGTAAAGCATCGGGGTACGAGCAGTACTTC. Translation: CASSKASGYEQYF.

The rearrangement joins TRBV5-1 to TRBJ2-3, with TRBD2 as a possible D gene (5 bases). Germline CDR1 and CDR2: SGHRS and YFSETQ. CDR3 length: 13 residues. Trimming left V 4 bases short and J 3 bases short, with 9 bases between. CDR3 DNA sequence: TGCGCCAGCAGCGGGAGTTTTACAGATACGCAGTATTTT. Protein sequence: CASSGSFTDTQYF. Filled out from reference TRBV5-1 and TRBJ2-3, the complete variable domain reads KAGVTQTPRYLIKTRGQQVTLSCSPISGHRSVSWYQQTPGQGLQFLFEYFSETQRNKGNFPGRFSGRQFSNSRSEMNVSTLELGDSALYLCASSGSFTDTQYFGPGTRLTVL.

The chain recombines TRBV5-6 with TRBJ2-1; D gene ambiguous. Germline V gives CDR1 SGHDT, CDR2 YYEEEE. The CDR3 consists of 15 residues. V lost 5 bases and J 7 bases, leaving 19 bases between the germline ends. The CDR3 DNA sequence: TGTGCCAGCAGTCCCCGTCTGGTTATCAGTAATGAGCAGTTCTTC. Protein product: CASSPRLVISNEQFF. The full variable domain, in which reference TRBV5-6 and TRBJ2-1 provide the parts outside the CDR3, is DAGVTQSPTHLIKTRGQQVTLRCSPKSGHDTVSWYQQALGQGPQFIFQYYEEEERQRGNFPDRFSGHQFPNYSSELNVNALLLGDSALYLCASSPRLVISNEQFFGPGTRLTVL.

This chain uses TRBV6-5 with TRBJ2-3; 16 bases match TRBD2. Germline V gene sequence: CDR1 MNHEY, CDR2 SVGAGI. The CDR3 extends over 15 amino acids. The ends lost 10 bases at V and 5 bases at J; junction bases unmatched: 6. CDR3 amino acids: CATGTSGRGEDTQYF. The DNA of the CDR3 is TGTGCCACAGGGACTAGCGGGAGGGGTGAAGATACGCAGTATTTT.

The chain has TRBV7-2 and TRBJ1-3, with D possibly being TRBD1 (5 bases). Germline V gene lookup returns CDR1 SGHTA and CDR2 FQGNSA. Trimming pared 5 bases from V and 2 bases from J, leaving 13 bases between. The CDR3 is 15 amino acids. As DNA, the CDR3 is TGTGCCAGCAGCCCGGGGGGAGGCACTGGAAACACCATATATTTT. Translating it yields CASSPGGGTGNTIYF.

This clone was seen just once. The genes are TRBV6-2 or TRBV6-3 and TRBJ2-7; 13 positions match TRBD2. This CDR3 contains 14 residues. With V trimmed by 6 bases and J by 4 bases, 3 bases remained unmatched. Germline-derived CDR1 and CDR2 are MNHEY and SVGEGT. The CDR3 loop is CASSRTSGRYEQYF. The CDR3 coding sequence is TGTGCCAGCAGCCGGACTAGCGGGAGATACGAGCAGTACTTC.

This chain uses TRBV5-4 with TRBJ2-1, with TRBD1 identical over 7 bases. This CDR3 spans 15 amino acids. J gave up 2 bases and V 0 bases, and 2 bases lay outside the gene matches. CDR1 SGHNT and CDR2 YYREEE come from the germline V gene (reference sequence). The CDR3 protein is CASSLVGTAYNEQFF. CDR3 nucleotides: TGTGCCAGCAGCTTGGTAGGGACAGCCTACAATGAGCAGTTCTTC.